The clone carrying this T cell receptor beta chain has just a few counts. Its specificity is not known. The data are from a study of CD4+ T cells in melanoma. The CDR3 covers 16 residues. CDR1 and CDR2 from the germline V gene are SGHTA and FQGTGA. V was trimmed by 0 bases and J by 6 bases, leaving 14 bases between them. Study-level points and caveats: Neoantigen-specific CD4+ T cells in melanoma reportedly had diverse differentiation states. A reported correlation linked neoantigen-specific CD4+ T cells to CD8+, macrophage and B cell function.

Clones were read by immunoSEQ multiplex PCR, and TCRdb kept only the in-frame ones, dropping some. The sample has 45,000 or so clones, roughly 87% seen once. The V and J genes are TRBV7-3 and TRBJ2-2, with D tentatively TRBD1 (6 bases). Sequencing was done on a sample of peripheral blood. The sequence derives from a human donor with melanoma. CDR3 in DNA: TGTGCCAGCAGCTTAACACAGGGTTTTTATTCCGGGGAGCTGTTTTTT. This codes for CASSLTQGFYSGELFF.